Below, 21 T cell receptor beta chains from the same sample are listed, as sequenced in a study of cytomegalovirus exposure and HLA in healthy donors. The PCR made use of 60 Vbeta and 13 Jbeta primers. The table came from immunoSEQ multiplex PCR; TCRdb's copy has only in-frame clones and leaves some out. In total, the table holds roughly 220,000 clones. The sequencing sample was made of PBMCs. These receptors originate from a girl aged 2 to 10 in good health and CMV-seropositive.

The chain recombines TRBV7-8 with TRBJ1-4; 8 bases are a match to TRBD1. The CDR3 is 14 residues long. V dropped 5 bases and J dropped 7; count of bases not matched to a gene: 6. The germline V gene encodes CDR1 SGHVS and CDR2 FQNEAQ. The CDR3 nucleotides read TGTGCCAGCAGCCACCGGACAGGGATTGAAAAACTGTTTTTT. Amino acids: CASSHRTGIEKLFF.

This rearrangement joins TRBV2 to TRBJ1-1; no clear D. CDR1 and CDR2 from the germline V gene are SNHLY and FYNNEI. The CDR3 covers 12 residues. Trimming pared 3 bases from V and 4 bases from J, leaving 6 bases between. CDR3 in amino acids: CASSEAATEAFF. CDR3 bases: TGTGCCAGCAGTGAGGCGGCCACTGAAGCTTTCTTT.

The CDR3 sequence is CASSWNRAPNTEAFF. CDR3 DNA sequence: TGTGCCAGCAGTTGGAACAGGGCCCCGAACACTGAAGCTTTCTTT. The rearrangement uses TRBV28 and TRBJ1-1; a possible D gene is TRBD1 (6 bases). The V gene lost 4 bases and the J gene lost 1 base, with 13 bases spanning the gap. The CDR3 loop spans 15 amino acids. Germline CDR1 MDHEN, CDR2 SYDVKM.

This rearrangement joins TRBV2 to TRBJ2-1, with 8 bases matching TRBD2. There are 15 residues in the CDR3. Looked up from germline, CDR1 is SNHLY and CDR2 is FYNNEI. J gave up 5 bases and V 7 bases, and 10 bases lay outside the gene matches. The CDR3 region has the DNA TGTGCCAGCAAATCAGTTACGGGAGGGCACAATGAGCAGTTCTTC. This sequence encodes CASKSVTGGHNEQFF.

This chain joins TRBV2 and TRBJ2-1; 9 bases are a match to TRBD1. Germline V CDR1 and CDR2: SNHLY, FYNNEI. J gave up 3 bases and V 10 bases, and 7 bases lay outside the gene matches. The CDR3 length is 14 residues. CDR3 in amino acids: CANSGQGVYNEQFF. CDR3 nucleotide sequence: TGTGCCAACTCGGGACAGGGCGTCTACAATGAGCAGTTCTTC.

The V call is TRBV18, the J call TRBJ2-6, with a weak D call TRBD2 (5 bases). Germline V gene sequence: CDR1 KGHSH, CDR2 LQKENI. V gave up 5 bases and J gave up 4 bases, with 9 bases separating them. This CDR3 contains 14 residues. CDR3 in amino acids: CASSSSTGANVLTF. CDR3 nucleotide sequence: TGTGCCAGCTCATCTAGCACCGGGGCCAACGTCCTGACTTTC.

The gene calls are TRBV11-2 and TRBJ2-1; 8 bases agree with TRBD2. CDR3 length: 17 amino acids. The J segment lost 1 base and the V segment lost 4 bases, leaving 9 bases of the junction unmatched. CDR1 and CDR2 (germline): SGHAT, FQNNGV. CDR3 DNA: TGTGCCAGCAGCTCAACCCCAGGACTAGCATCCTACAATGAGCAGTTCTTC. Protein: CASSSTPGLASYNEQFF.

The genes are TRBV7-8 and TRBJ1-1; 9 bases map to TRBD1. CDR1 and CDR2 from the germline V gene are SGHVS and FQNEAQ. CDR3 length: 16 residues. V was pared by 5 bases and J by 6 bases, with 13 bases of the junction left unmatched. This chain's CDR3 is CASSPSPGQGSSEAFF. The CDR3, as DNA: TGTGCCAGCAGCCCTTCTCCGGGACAGGGAAGCTCTGAAGCTTTCTTT.

The chain joins TRBV5-8 to TRBJ1-5, with TRBD1 matching 9 bases. This CDR3 is built from 15 residues. Germline V gene data show CDR1 as SGHTS and CDR2 as YDEGEE. With 4 bases clipped from V and 3 bases from J, the junction kept 5 bases outside the gene matches. CDR3 residues: CASSSRDRDNQPQHF. The CDR3 bases are TGTGCCAGCAGCAGCCGGGACAGGGACAATCAGCCCCAGCATTTT.

This chain links TRBV6-1 with TRBJ1-2, with 8 bases lining up with TRBD1. The CDR3 consists of 14 residues. Germline V gene sequence: CDR1 MNHNS, CDR2 SASEGT. With V trimmed by 4 bases and J by 4 bases, 5 bases remained unmatched. The CDR3 sequence is CASSATGVGYGYTF. The CDR3 nucleotides are TGTGCCAGCAGTGCGACAGGGGTAGGCTATGGCTACACCTTC.

This chain uses TRBV7-7 with TRBJ2-2; TRBD2 is a possible D gene (6 bases). CDR3 length: 13 amino acids. The germline gives CDR1 SSHAT, CDR2 FNYEAQ (reference sequence). In nucleotides, the CDR3 is TGTGCGGGGACTTACACTAACACCGGGGAGCTGTTTTTT. Protein: CAGTYTNTGELFF.

The rearrangement links TRBV29-1 to TRBJ2-3; D call uncertain. The CDR3 consists of 14 residues. The ends were cut back, 1 base at V and 0 bases at J, with 8 bases in the middle. CDR1 is SQVTM and CDR2 is ANQGSEA in the germline V gene. CDR3 protein: CSVEGLSSTDTQYF. DNA for the CDR3: TGCAGCGTTGAAGGGCTCTCGAGCACAGATACGCAGTATTTT.

The genes are TRBV10-1 and TRBJ2-2, with TRBD2 identical over 10 bases. Germline lookup yields CDR1 WNHNN and CDR2 SYGVQD (reference sequence). With V trimmed by 4 bases and J by 4 bases, 0 bases remained unmatched. This CDR3 contains 14 residues. This CDR3 reads CASSASGSTGELFF. The DNA of the CDR3 is TGCGCCAGCAGTGCTAGCGGGAGCACCGGGGAGCTGTTTTTT.

V gene TRBV21-1 combines with J gene TRBJ2-3; the table's D call TRBD2 went unverified against the DNA. TRBV21-1 is a listed pseudogene. This CDR3 has 20 residues. CDR3 sequence: CASSKARRLAGATGTDTQYF. The CDR3 region has the DNA TGTGCCAGCAGCAAAGCGCGCAGACTAGCGGGAGCGACAGGCACAGATACGCAGTATTTT.

The CDR3 loop reads CASSLSTSIGSNEQFF. CDR3 nucleotides: TGTGCCAGTAGTCTCTCAACTAGTATAGGTTCGAATGAGCAGTTCTTC. The V and J genes are TRBV19 and TRBJ2-1, with TRBD2 as a possible D gene (5 bases). Trimming stripped 5 bases from V and 7 bases from J, with 21 bases between. This CDR3 has 16 residues. Germline CDR1 and CDR2: LNHDA and SQIVND (reference sequence).

CDR3 nucleotides: TGTGCCAGCAGTTTTAAGCGGGAGATCCCATCCTACGAGCAGTACTTC. It codes for CASSFKREIPSYEQYF. The chain has TRBV28 and TRBJ2-7; 8 positions match TRBD2. CDR1 is MDHEN and CDR2 is SYDVKM in the germline V gene. With 3 bases clipped from V and 1 base from J, the junction kept 8 bases outside the gene matches. The CDR3 is made up of 16 amino acids.

The chain has TRBV5-1 and TRBJ2-1; TRBD2 agrees at 8 bases. CDR1 and CDR2 from the germline V gene are SGHRS and YFSETQ. CDR3 length: 16 amino acids. The trim removed 0 bases at V and 8 bases at J, leaving 10 bases unmatched. The CDR3 protein is CASSLGGSGVMDEQFF. The CDR3, as DNA: TGCGCCAGCAGCTTGGGCGGTAGCGGGGTGATGGATGAGCAGTTCTTC.

The CDR3 is CATSREAGGGNEQFF. For the CDR3, the DNA is TGTGCCACCAGCAGAGAAGCGGGAGGGGGCAATGAGCAGTTCTTC. The V call is TRBV15, the J call TRBJ2-1; TRBD2 matches 10 bases. Looked up from germline, CDR1 is LNHNV and CDR2 is YYDKDF (reference sequence). V shed 0 bases, J shed 6 bases, and the junction held 2 bases outside the gene matches. This CDR3 region has 15 residues.

The chain has TRBV27 and TRBJ2-5; D is possibly TRBD1 (6 bases). Judging by the DNA end, TRBJ2-7 fits better; the J call may be wrong. This CDR3 spans 14 amino acids. In germline, CDR1 is MNHEY, CDR2 SMNVEV (reference sequence). The CDR3 sequence is CASSSQGQSYEQYF. The CDR3 nucleotides read TGTGCCAGCAGTTCCCAGGGGCAGAGCTACGAGCAGTACTTC.

The CDR3 bases are TGCAGCGTTGGACAGGGGGCGCCGTACGAGCAGTACTTC. It specifies CSVGQGAPYEQYF. This rearrangement joins TRBV29-1 to TRBJ2-5; TRBD1 matches at 10 bases. The end of the DNA is better explained by TRBJ2-7, so the J call may be wrong. Germline V gene sequence: CDR1 SQVTM, CDR2 ANQGSEA. The CDR3 has 13 residues.

The rearrangement joins TRBV29-1 to TRBJ2-3; 13 bases align to TRBD2. Germline CDR1 and CDR2: SQVTM and ANQGSEA. V shed 2 bases, J shed 5 bases, and the junction held 10 bases outside the gene matches. The CDR3 is 17 amino acids. CDR3 sequence: CSVELWTSGSELDTQYF. The CDR3 DNA sequence: TGCAGCGTTGAATTGTGGACTAGCGGGAGTGAGTTAGATACGCAGTATTTT.